In this sample, the clone carrying this T cell receptor beta chain turned up once. Its matching antigen is unknown. The sample originates from a study of shared clonotypes between healthy human individuals. Overall study context: CD4 naive and memory got three plates each, CD8 naive two, CD8 memory one. Findings and caveats of the study: Few donors restricted represented genetic and exposure-history diversity. Sampling covered blood only; tissue repertoires likely differ.

Germline-derived CDR1 and CDR2 are MNHNS and SASEGT. V was cut by 6 bases and J by 2 bases, with 14 bases left in between. The CDR3 loop spans 15 amino acids. Those who donated, Caucasian adults without exception, all lived in Nashville, Tennessee. Profiling relied on immunoSEQ multiplex PCR, and the TCRdb table lists in-frame clones only, not all of them. The table lists some 2,500,000 clones, approximately 94% of them singletons. V and J are TRBV6-1 and TRBJ2-4; no clear D gene. Sequenced material: naive CD4+ T cells from PBMCs. Subset indicated: CD45RA+ positively selected. This TCR was recovered from a young man in good health. Some clones in this sample may be carry-over from other donors' samples. The CDR3 protein is CASRGQPHTKNIQYF. The CDR3 DNA reads TGTGCCAGCAGAGGTCAACCTCATACCAAAAACATTCAGTACTTC.